This T cell receptor (beta chain) was documented in a study of monozygotic twins with inflammatory bowel disease. Researchers generated cDNA in eight separate reactions per sample. Added by template switching were UMIs that each held a 6-nucleotide sample barcode. TCRdb reprocessed the 5' RACE reads; each CDR3 protein has one entry and no DNA is given. This sample carries about 300,000 distinct CDR3 sequences, with over 5% going to the ten biggest clones. Germline CDR1 reads LGHDT; CDR2 reads YNNKEL (reference sequence). The CDR3 has 12 amino acids. Unfractionated whole blood yielded total RNA, and T cells were not sorted.

The sequencing sample was made of blood. The chain couples TRBV3-1 to TRBJ1-1. This receptor was taken from a human donor with ulcerative colitis or Crohn's disease, or a healthy co-twin of an affected twin (not recorded which). The CDR3: CASSQAFTEAFF.